A selection of T cell receptor beta chains follows, all from one sample in a study of beta chain features in type 1 diabetes. Sequencing was performed with immunoSEQ multiplex PCR; in TCRdb, only in-frame clones are kept and a portion is missing. The repertoire has 400,000 to 450,000 clones, roughly 14% of them found once; the top ten carry 0.035% to 0.045%. The sequenced sample consisted of naive CD4+ T cells from blood. Receptor source: a man aged 25-45 years in good health. Both conserved end residues are part of each CDR3. A D gene is named only where the DNA matches it firmly. Clone size is shown for a subset of rows, as once, few, many or a class of expanded clone.

j_gene	abundance	v_gene	d_gene	CDR3aa	CDR3nt
TRBJ1-3	NA	TRBV7-2	NA	CASRLQGASGNTIYF	TGTGCCAGCAGACTACAGGGTGCATCGGGAAACACCATATATTTT
TRBJ1-1	few	TRBV27	TRBD1	CASSLYGTDTEAFF	TGTGCCAGCAGTTTGTATGGGACAGATACTGAAGCTTTCTTT
TRBJ1-1	many	TRBV29-1	NA	CSARDANTEAFF	TGCAGCGCCCGGGACGCGAACACTGAAGCTTTCTTT
TRBJ2-5	NA	TRBV14	NA	CASSQDIGETQYF	TGTGCCAGCAGTCAAGACATCGGAGAGACCCAGTACTTC
TRBJ2-6	few	TRBV5-1	NA	CASASGSGANVLTF	TGCGCCAGCGCGTCGGGGTCTGGGGCCAACGTCCTGACTTTC
TRBJ2-5	few	TRBV7-7	TRBD1	CASSISGGFRQETQYF	TGTGCCAGCAGCATTTCAGGGGGCTTCCGACAAGAGACCCAGTACTTC
TRBJ2-1	NA	TRBV7-9	TRBD2	CASSVTSGVYNEQFF	TGTGCCAGCAGCGTGACTAGCGGCGTCTACAATGAGCAGTTCTTC
TRBJ1-2	few	TRBV5-6	TRBD1	CASSVGQRYTF	TGTGCCAGCAGCGTGGGACAGCGCTACACCTTC
TRBJ2-5	NA	TRBV7-2	TRBD2	CASSLWTSGRQETQYF	TGTGCCAGCAGCTTATGGACTAGCGGGAGGCAAGAGACCCAGTACTTC
TRBJ2-4	few	TRBV28	NA	CASSSPQVNIQYF	TGTGCCAGCAGTTCGCCACAAGTTAACATTCAGTACTTC
TRBJ2-5	few	TRBV7-9	NA	CASSPSQETQYF	TGTGCCAGCAGCCCGTCCCAAGAGACCCAGTACTTC
TRBJ2-3	NA	TRBV25-1	NA	CASSELGVSGTQYF	TGTGCCAGCAGTGAATTGGGCGTCTCGGGTACGCAGTATTTT
TRBJ2-7	few	TRBV7-2	NA	CASSSARGYEQYF	TGTGCCAGCAGCTCGGCTAGAGGGTACGAGCAGTACTTC
TRBJ2-3	NA	TRBV19	TRBD2	CASSRLAGASTDTQYF	TGTGCCAGTAGCAGACTAGCGGGAGCTAGCACAGATACGCAGTATTTT
TRBJ2-1	few	TRBV5-4	NA	CASSSPLGLGYNEQFF	TGTGCCAGCAGCTCACCGTTGGGCCTGGGATACAATGAGCAGTTCTTC
TRBJ2-1	NA	TRBV7-6	TRBD2	CASSLLAGGEQFF	TGTGCCAGCAGCTTACTAGCGGGCGGGGAGCAGTTCTTC
TRBJ2-5	NA	TRBV5-6	NA	CASSHRETQYF	TGTGCCAGCAGCCACAGGGAGACCCAGTACTTC
TRBJ1-3	NA	TRBV7-2	NA	CASSSNSGNTIYF	TGTGCCAGCAGCTCCAACTCTGGAAACACCATATATTTT
TRBJ1-4	few	TRBV6-1	NA	CASSEVGREKLFF	TGTGCCAGCAGTGAAGTCGGGAGAGAAAAACTGTTTTTT
TRBJ2-4	NA	TRBV10-3	TRBD2	CAISESGTSVQGKNIQYF	TGTGCCATCAGTGAGTCCGGGACTAGCGTTCAGGGCAAAAACATTCAGTACTTC
TRBJ2-5	NA	TRBV29-1	TRBD2	CSVEAGGTIETQYF	TGCAGCGTTGAAGCGGGGGGAACAATAGAGACCCAGTACTTC
TRBJ2-7	NA	TRBV7-2	NA	CASSLSRYEQYF	TGTGCCAGCAGCTTATCTCGCTACGAGCAGTACTTC
TRBJ2-2	few	TRBV30	NA	CAWSVTSRTGELFF	TGTGCCTGGAGTGTAACGAGTAGAACCGGGGAGCTGTTTTTT